A single sample gave rise to the 11 T cell receptor beta chains below, sequenced in a study of CD8 T cells in Susac syndrome. Random-hexamer reverse transcription was applied to roughly 0.45 to 1 ug RNA. Using its own MiXCR run on the immunoSEQ multiplex PCR reads, TCRdb lists one record per CDR3 protein. The sample has approximately 120,000 distinct CDR3 sequences, 85% to 95% seen once; the top ten hold approximately 0.12%. Sample: CD8+ T cells from PBMCs. These receptors were obtained from a human donor in good health.

The CDR3 DNA follows: TGTGCCAGCAGCGGAGGGGGCTGGGAAAAACTGTTTTTT. The encoded protein is CASSGGGWEKLFF. The chain links TRBV9 to TRBJ1-4; 7 bases match TRBD1. Trimming removed 3 bases from V and 8 bases from J; junction bases left unmatched: 4. This CDR3 is 13 amino acids long. Germline-derived CDR1 and CDR2 are SGDLS and YYNGEE. Looking up the rest from reference TRBV9 and TRBJ1-4 gives the full variable domain: DSGVTQTPKHLITATGQRVTLRCSPRSGDLSVYWYQQSLDQGLQFLIQYYNGEERAKGNILERFSAQQFPDLHSELNLSSLELGDSALYFCASSGGGWEKLFFGSGTQLSVL.

This clonotype was found once. This rearrangement joins TRBV6-4 to TRBJ2-7, with TRBD2 identical over 8 bases. V gave up 9 bases and J gave up 2 bases; unmatched junction bases: 9. Germline V CDR1 and CDR2: MRHNA, SNTAGT. The CDR3 totals 14 residues. CDR3 sequence reads: CARAKTSEAYEQYF. For the CDR3, the DNA is TGTGCCAGGGCCAAGACTAGCGAAGCCTACGAGCAGTACTTC.

V usage is TRBV12-3 or TRBV12-4 and J usage is TRBJ1-1; no firm D call. V gave up 5 bases and J gave up 0 bases, with 7 bases separating them. The CDR3 extends over 13 amino acids. The CDR3 loop reads CASSQNMNTEAFF. The CDR3 DNA sequence: TGTGCCAGCAGTCAAAACATGAACACTGAAGCTTTCTTT.

The rearrangement links TRBV12-3 or TRBV12-4 to TRBJ2-7, with 8 bases aligning to TRBD1. The CDR3 spans 15 residues. V shed 6 bases, J shed 1 base, and the junction held 8 bases outside the gene matches. CDR3 coding DNA: TGTGCCAGCAGCTCGGACAGGGCCCTTTCCTACGAGCAGTACTTC. Translation gives CASSSDRALSYEQYF.

The J gene is TRBJ2-1, the V gene TRBV6-5; TRBD1 might be the D (5 bases). This CDR3 spans 17 amino acids. V gave up 2 bases and J gave up 3 bases, with 17 bases separating them. Germline CDR1 is MNHEY and CDR2 is SVGAGI. The CDR3 sequence: CASSYHSVRDDYNEQFF. In nucleotides, the CDR3 is TGTGCCAGCAGTTACCACAGCGTCAGGGATGACTACAATGAGCAGTTCTTC.

The J gene is TRBJ2-5, the V gene TRBV7-3; TRBD1 agrees at 7 bases. The germline V gene has CDR1 SGHTA and CDR2 FQGTGA. V lost 5 bases and J lost 4; bases outside the gene matches: 7. The CDR3 is 14 amino acids. The CDR3 region has the DNA TGTGCCAGCAGCCCGCAGGGGGTTGGAGAGACCCAGTACTTC. It specifies CASSPQGVGETQYF.

This clonotype appeared once. V and J are TRBV24-1 and TRBJ2-7; D call uncertain. Between the trimmed V and J ends, which lost 0 bases and 7 bases, there was a span of 12 bases. This CDR3 comprises 14 residues. In germline, CDR1 is KGHDR, CDR2 SFDVKD. This CDR3 reads CATSDLKTAAEQYF. Written as DNA, the CDR3 is TGTGCCACCAGTGATTTGAAGACGGCGGCGGAGCAGTACTTC.

CDR3 loop: CASSLISGGPTYEQYF. For the CDR3, the DNA is TGCGCCAGCAGCTTGATTAGCGGGGGGCCCACCTACGAGCAGTACTTC. The rearrangement uses TRBV5-1 and TRBJ2-7; 10 bases match TRBD2. Germline CDR1 is SGHRS and CDR2 is YFSETQ. The CDR3 covers 16 residues. The trim removed 1 base at V and 2 bases at J, leaving 6 bases unmatched.

The rearrangement joins TRBV5-1 to TRBJ2-1, with 15 bases matching TRBD2. Looked up from germline, CDR1 is SGHRS and CDR2 is YFSETQ. This CDR3 has 18 amino acids. J was trimmed by 3 bases and V by 4 bases; bases with no gene match: 8. CDR3 region: CASSPEGTSGGNYNEQFF. For the CDR3, the DNA is TGCGCCAGCAGCCCCGAAGGGACTAGCGGGGGGAACTACAATGAGCAGTTCTTC.

The chain uses TRBV20-1 and TRBJ2-7; D call uncertain. V was trimmed by 6 bases and J by 6 bases, leaving 12 bases between them. Germline CDR1 reads DFQATT; CDR2 reads SNEGSKA (reference sequence). CDR3 length equals 11 residues. CDR3 amino acids: CSAPRLSEQYF. Written as DNA, the CDR3 is TGCAGTGCCCCGCGGCTCTCCGAGCAGTACTTC.

This sequence joins TRBV7-3 and TRBJ2-2, with D tentatively TRBD1 (6 bases). The germline gives CDR1 SGHTA, CDR2 FQGTGA. V shed 2 bases and J shed 9 bases, with 7 bases lying between them. The CDR3 covers 12 residues. CDR3 protein: CASSLQGRELFF. CDR3 coding DNA: TGTGCCAGCAGCTTACAGGGGCGGGAGCTGTTTTTT.